This T cell receptor beta chain came from a study of blood T cell repertoires in COVID-19. For the study at large: Researchers got acute and convalescent COVID-19 samples from the United States, Italy and Spain. PBMCs, B-cell-depleted T cells, or T cells were the source of the cDNA or gDNA that made up the material.

Original handling: Estimation of nucleated cell counts was performed using reference gene primer amplification. Measured with immunoSEQ multiplex PCR; TCRdb has only the in-frame clones, and not every one. The V and J calls and the clone size are those of that table, but D and trimming were determined from the DNA. This sample has about 270,000 clones, with less than 90% found just once. Trimming cost V 4 bases and J 1 base, with 10 bases left between them. CDR3 size: 14 residues. Germline V CDR1 and CDR2: LNHDA, SQIVND (reference sequence). Sequencing was done on a sample of peripheral blood. The origin of this receptor is a human donor in a cohort sampled during active COVID-19. This chain uses TRBV19 with TRBJ1-1, with D tentatively TRBD1 (5 bases). The CDR3 loop is CASSRRDRNTEAFF. The CDR3 nucleotides read TGTGCCAGTAGTAGACGAGACAGGAACACTGAAGCTTTCTTT.